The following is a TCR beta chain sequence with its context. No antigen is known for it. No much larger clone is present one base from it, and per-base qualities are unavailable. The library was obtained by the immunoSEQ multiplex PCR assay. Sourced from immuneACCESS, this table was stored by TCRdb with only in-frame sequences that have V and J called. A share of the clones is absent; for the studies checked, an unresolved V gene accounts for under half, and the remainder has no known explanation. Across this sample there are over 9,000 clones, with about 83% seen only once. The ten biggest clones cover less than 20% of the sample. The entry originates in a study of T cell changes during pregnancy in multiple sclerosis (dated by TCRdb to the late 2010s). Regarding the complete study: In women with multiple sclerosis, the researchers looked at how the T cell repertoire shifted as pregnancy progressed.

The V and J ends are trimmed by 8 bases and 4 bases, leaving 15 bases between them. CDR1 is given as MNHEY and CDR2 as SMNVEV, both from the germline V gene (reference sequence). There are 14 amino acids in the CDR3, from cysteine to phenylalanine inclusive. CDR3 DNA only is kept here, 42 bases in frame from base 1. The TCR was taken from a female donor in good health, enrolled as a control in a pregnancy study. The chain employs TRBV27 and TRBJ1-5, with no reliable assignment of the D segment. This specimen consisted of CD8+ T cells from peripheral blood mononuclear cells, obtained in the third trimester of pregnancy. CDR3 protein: CASSPKERNQPQHF. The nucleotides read TGTGCCAGCTCGCCGAAAGAGCGAAATCAGCCCCAGCATTTT.